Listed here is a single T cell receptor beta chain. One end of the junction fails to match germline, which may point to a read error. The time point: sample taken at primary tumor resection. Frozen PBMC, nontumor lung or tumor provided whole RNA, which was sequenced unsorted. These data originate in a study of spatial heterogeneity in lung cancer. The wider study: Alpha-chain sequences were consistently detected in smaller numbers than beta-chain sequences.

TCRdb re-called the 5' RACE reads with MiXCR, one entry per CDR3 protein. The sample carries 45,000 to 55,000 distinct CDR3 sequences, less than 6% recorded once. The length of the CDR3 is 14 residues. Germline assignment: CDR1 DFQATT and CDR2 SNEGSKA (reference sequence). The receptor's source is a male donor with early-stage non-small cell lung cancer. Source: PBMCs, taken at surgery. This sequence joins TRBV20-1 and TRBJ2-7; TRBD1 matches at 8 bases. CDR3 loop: CGAERRQGQHEQYF. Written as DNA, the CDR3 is TGCGGTGCTGAAAGACGACAGGGGCAGCACGAGCAGTACTTC.